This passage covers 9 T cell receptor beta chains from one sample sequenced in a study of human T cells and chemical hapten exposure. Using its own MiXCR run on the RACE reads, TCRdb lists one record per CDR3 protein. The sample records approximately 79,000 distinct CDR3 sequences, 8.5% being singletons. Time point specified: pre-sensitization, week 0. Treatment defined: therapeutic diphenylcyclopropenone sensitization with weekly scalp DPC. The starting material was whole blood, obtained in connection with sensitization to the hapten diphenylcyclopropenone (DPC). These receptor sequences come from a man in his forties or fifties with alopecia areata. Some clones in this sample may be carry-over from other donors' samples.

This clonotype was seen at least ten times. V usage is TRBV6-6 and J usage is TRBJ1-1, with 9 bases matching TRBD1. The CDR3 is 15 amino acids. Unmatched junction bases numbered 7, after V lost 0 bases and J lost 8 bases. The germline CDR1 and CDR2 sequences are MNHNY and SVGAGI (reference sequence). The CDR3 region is CASSYSTGGTSEAFF. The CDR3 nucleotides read TGTGCCAGCAGTTACTCGACAGGGGGGACTTCAGAAGCTTTCTTT.

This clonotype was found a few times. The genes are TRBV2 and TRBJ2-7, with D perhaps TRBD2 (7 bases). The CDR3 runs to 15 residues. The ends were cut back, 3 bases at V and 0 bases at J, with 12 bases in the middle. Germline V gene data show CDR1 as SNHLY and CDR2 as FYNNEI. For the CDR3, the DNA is TGTGCCAGCAGTGATGCGGGGGCGAGCTCCTACGAGCAGTACTTC. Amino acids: CASSDAGASSYEQYF.

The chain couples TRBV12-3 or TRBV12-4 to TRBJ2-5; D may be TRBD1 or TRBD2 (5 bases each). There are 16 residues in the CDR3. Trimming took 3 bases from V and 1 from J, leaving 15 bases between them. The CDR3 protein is CASSLGVLRSQETQYF. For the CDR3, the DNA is TGTGCCAGCAGTTTGGGGGTTCTGCGAAGCCAAGAGACCCAGTACTTC.

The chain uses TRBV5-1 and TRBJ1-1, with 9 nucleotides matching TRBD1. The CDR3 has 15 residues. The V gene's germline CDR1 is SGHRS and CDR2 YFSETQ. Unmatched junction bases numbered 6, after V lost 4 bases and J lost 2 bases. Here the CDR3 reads CASSRLGQGNTEAFF. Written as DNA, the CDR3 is TGCGCCAGCAGCAGGTTGGGACAGGGAAACACTGAAGCTTTCTTT.

This CDR3 reads CASSLSGNEKLFF. CDR3 coding DNA: TGCGCCAGCAGCCTCAGCGGTAATGAAAAACTGTTTTTT. V and J are TRBV4-1 and TRBJ1-4; no reliable D call. V lost 4 bases, J lost 4 bases, and 7 bases lay in between. The CDR3 is 13 residues long. Germline V gene sequence: CDR1 MGHRA, CDR2 YSYEKL.

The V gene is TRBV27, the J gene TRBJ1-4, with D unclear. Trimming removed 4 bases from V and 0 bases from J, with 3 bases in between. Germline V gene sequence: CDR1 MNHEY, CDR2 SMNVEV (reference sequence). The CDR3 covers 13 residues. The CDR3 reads CASSWATNEKLFF. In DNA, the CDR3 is TGTGCCAGCAGTTGGGCAACTAATGAAAAACTGTTTTTT.

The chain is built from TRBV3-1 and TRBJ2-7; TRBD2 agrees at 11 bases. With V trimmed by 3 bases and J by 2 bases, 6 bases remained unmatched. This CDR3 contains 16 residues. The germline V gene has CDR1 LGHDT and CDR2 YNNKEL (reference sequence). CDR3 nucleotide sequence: TGTGCCAGCAGCCAGAAACTAGCGGGAGCCACCTACGAGCAGTACTTC. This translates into CASSQKLAGATYEQYF.

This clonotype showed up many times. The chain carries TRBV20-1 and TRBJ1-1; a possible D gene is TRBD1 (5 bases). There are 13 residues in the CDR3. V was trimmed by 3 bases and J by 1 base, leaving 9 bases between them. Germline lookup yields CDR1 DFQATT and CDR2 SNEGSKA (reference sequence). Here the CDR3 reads CSASKTANTEAFF. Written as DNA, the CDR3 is TGCAGTGCTAGCAAGACAGCGAACACTGAAGCTTTCTTT.

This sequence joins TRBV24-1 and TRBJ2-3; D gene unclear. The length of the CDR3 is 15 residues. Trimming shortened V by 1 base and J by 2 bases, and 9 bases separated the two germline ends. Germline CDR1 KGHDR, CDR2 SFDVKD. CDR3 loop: CATSDFPRLTDTQYF. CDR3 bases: TGTGCCACCAGTGATTTCCCCAGGCTCACAGATACGCAGTATTTT.